These 10 T cell receptor beta chains share one sample of origin, sequenced in a study of T cell responses to AZD1222 COVID-19 vaccine. Sequencing was performed with immunoSEQ multiplex PCR; in TCRdb, only in-frame clones are kept and a portion is missing. The repertoire holds roughly 130,000 clones, with about 91% as singletons. The sequenced sample was peripheral blood, obtained on day 0 of AZD1222 vaccination. These receptors were collected from an adult in good health.

V and J are TRBV3-1 (or the pseudogene TRBV3-2) and TRBJ2-1; 9 nucleotides match TRBD2. The germline CDR1 and CDR2 sequences are LGHDT and YNNKEL (reference sequence). CDR3 length equals 18 residues. V lost 1 base to trimming and J lost 8 bases; unmatched junction nucleotides: 15. CDR3 protein: CASSQGHVAGVGIYEQFF. DNA for the CDR3: TGTGCCAGCAGCCAAGGACACGTAGCGGGAGTGGGGATCTATGAGCAGTTCTTC.

The chain is built from TRBV19 and TRBJ1-1; 7 bases fit TRBD1. Looked up from germline, CDR1 is LNHDA and CDR2 is SQIVND (reference sequence). The CDR3 has 19 amino acids. V lost 3 bases to trimming and J lost 3 bases; unmatched junction nucleotides: 19. The CDR3 coding sequence is TGTGCCAGTAGTATGAACCGAATAACCCGCTCACAGGGGTACACTGAAGCTTTCTTT. Protein sequence: CASSMNRITRSQGYTEAFF. Supplemented by reference TRBV19 and TRBJ1-1, the full variable domain reads DGGITQSPKYLFRKEGQNVTLSCEQNLNHDAMYWYRQDPGQGLRLIYYSQIVNDFQKGDIAEGYSVSREKKESFPLTVTSAQKNPTAFYLCASSMNRITRSQGYTEAFFGQGTRLTVV.

This clone was counted once. The chain is built from TRBV27 and TRBJ2-1, with TRBD2 matching 9 bases. The V and J ends lost 4 bases and 7 bases, in that order; junction bases with no gene match: 5. This CDR3 contains 14 residues. CDR1 is MNHEY and CDR2 is SMNVEV in the germline V gene (reference sequence). The CDR3 sequence: CASSSVAGANEQFF. For the CDR3, the DNA is TGTGCCAGCAGTTCGGTAGCGGGGGCGAATGAGCAGTTCTTC.

J is TRBJ1-2 and V is TRBV6-6, with D tentatively TRBD1 (6 bases). Germline V gene data show CDR1 as MNHNY and CDR2 as SVGAGI (reference sequence). Trimming shortened V by 8 bases and J by 2 bases, and 9 bases separated the two germline ends. This CDR3 is built from 12 residues. The DNA of the CDR3 is TGTGCCAGCCACGACAGGAACTATGGCTACACCTTC. It encodes CASHDRNYGYTF.

The chain is built from TRBV7-9 and TRBJ1-2; D is ambiguous. The V gene's germline CDR1 is SEHNR and CDR2 FQNEAQ (reference sequence). CDR3 length: 12 amino acids. V was pared by 7 bases and J by 3 bases, with 9 bases between. The CDR3 spells CASTNIYYGYTF. CDR3 bases: TGTGCCAGCACAAACATTTACTATGGCTACACCTTC.

V and J are TRBV7-2 and TRBJ2-7; 8 bases are a match to TRBD2. V was pared by 1 base and J by 2 bases, with 1 base of the junction left unmatched. In germline, CDR1 is SGHTA, CDR2 FQGNSA. The CDR3 length is 14 residues. CDR3: CASSLGGLAYEQYF. As DNA, the CDR3 is TGTGCCAGCAGCTTAGGGGGACTAGCCTACGAGCAGTACTTC.

The chain links TRBV6-1 to TRBJ1-4; D not resolved. The CDR3 is 15 residues long. The V end lost 2 bases, the J end lost 8 bases, and 15 bases lay between the germline ends. Per germline, CDR1 MNHNS and CDR2 SASEGT. The chain's CDR3 is CASSEFPYLGEKLFF. CDR3 DNA: TGTGCCAGCAGTGAATTCCCCTACTTGGGAGAAAAACTGTTTTTT.

The chain carries TRBV4-1 and TRBJ2-7; TRBD1 matches at 9 bases. The J segment lost 2 bases and the V segment lost 4 bases, leaving 6 bases of the junction unmatched. Germline V lookup: CDR1 MGHRA, CDR2 YSYEKL. The length of the CDR3 is 15 residues. The CDR3 nucleotides read TGCGCCAGCAGCCCCGGGACAGGGTTGACCTACGAGCAGTACTTC. It yields the protein CASSPGTGLTYEQYF.

The V gene is TRBV5-1, the J gene TRBJ2-1; 8 bases agree with TRBD2. The CDR3 covers 16 residues. CDR1 is SGHRS, CDR2 YFSETQ, per germline. V gave up 4 bases and J gave up 9 bases; unmatched junction bases: 15. The CDR3 coding sequence is TGCGCCAGCAGCAGCCTAGCGGGCCAAGAAGGTGGTGAGCAGTTCTTC. This translates into CASSSLAGQEGGEQFF.

The rearrangement uses TRBV5-1 and TRBJ1-3; tentative D call: TRBD1 (5 bases). This CDR3 has 15 amino acids. Germline CDR1 is SGHRS and CDR2 is YFSETQ. Trimming shortened V by 3 bases and J by 0 bases, and 10 bases separated the two germline ends. The CDR3 spells CASSSGLHSGNTIYF. CDR3 DNA: TGCGCCAGCAGCTCAGGGCTTCACTCTGGAAACACCATATATTTT.